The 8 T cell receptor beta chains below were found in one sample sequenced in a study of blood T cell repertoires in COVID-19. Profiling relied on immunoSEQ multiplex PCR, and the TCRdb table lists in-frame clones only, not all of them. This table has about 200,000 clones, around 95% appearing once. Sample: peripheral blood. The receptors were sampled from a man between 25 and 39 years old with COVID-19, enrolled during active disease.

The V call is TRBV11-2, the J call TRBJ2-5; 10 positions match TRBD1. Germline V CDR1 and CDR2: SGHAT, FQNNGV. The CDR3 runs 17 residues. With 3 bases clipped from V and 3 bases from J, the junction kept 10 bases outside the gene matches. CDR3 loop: CASSLGQGSQDEETQYF. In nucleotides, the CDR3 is TGTGCCAGCAGCTTGGGACAGGGGTCACAAGACGAAGAGACCCAGTACTTC.

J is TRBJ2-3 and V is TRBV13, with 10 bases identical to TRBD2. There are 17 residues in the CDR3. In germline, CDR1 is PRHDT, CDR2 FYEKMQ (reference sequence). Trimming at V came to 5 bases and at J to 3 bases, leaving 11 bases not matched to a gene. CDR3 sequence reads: CASSLLLAGAYTDTQYF. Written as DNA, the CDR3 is TGTGCCAGCAGCCTCCTCCTAGCGGGGGCCTATACAGATACGCAGTATTTT.

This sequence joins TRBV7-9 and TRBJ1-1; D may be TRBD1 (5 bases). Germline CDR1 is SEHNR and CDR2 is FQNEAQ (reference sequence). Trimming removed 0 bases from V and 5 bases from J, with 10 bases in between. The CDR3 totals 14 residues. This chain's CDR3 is CASSLALGGTEAFF. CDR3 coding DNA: TGTGCCAGCAGCTTAGCGCTGGGGGGAACTGAAGCTTTCTTT.

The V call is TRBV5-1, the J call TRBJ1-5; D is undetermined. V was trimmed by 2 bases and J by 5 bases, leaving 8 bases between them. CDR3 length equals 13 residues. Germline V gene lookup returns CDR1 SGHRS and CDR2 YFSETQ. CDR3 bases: TGCGCCAGCAGCTTTTCCAGCGATCAGCCCCAGCATTTT. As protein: CASSFSSDQPQHF.

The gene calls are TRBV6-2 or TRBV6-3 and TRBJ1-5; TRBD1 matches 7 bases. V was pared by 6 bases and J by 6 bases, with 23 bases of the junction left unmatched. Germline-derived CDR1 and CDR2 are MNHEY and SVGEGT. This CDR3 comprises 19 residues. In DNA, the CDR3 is TGTGCCAGCAGGCCTCCGGGACAGATCGGTCGAGGGAAAGCTCAGCCCCAGCATTTT. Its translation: CASRPPGQIGRGKAQPQHF.

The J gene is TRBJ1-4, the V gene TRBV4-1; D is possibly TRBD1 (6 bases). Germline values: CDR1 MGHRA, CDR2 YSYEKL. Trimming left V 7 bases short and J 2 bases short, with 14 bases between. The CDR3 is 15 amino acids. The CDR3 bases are TGCGCCAGCAACGGGGGGGCGGTTACTAATGAAAAACTGTTTTTT. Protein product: CASNGGAVTNEKLFF.

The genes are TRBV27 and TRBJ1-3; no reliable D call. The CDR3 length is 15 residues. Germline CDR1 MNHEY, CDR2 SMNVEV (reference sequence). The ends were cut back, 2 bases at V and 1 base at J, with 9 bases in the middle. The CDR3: CASSLRGSSGNTIYF. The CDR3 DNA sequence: TGTGCCAGCAGTTTACGAGGAAGTTCTGGAAACACCATATATTTT.

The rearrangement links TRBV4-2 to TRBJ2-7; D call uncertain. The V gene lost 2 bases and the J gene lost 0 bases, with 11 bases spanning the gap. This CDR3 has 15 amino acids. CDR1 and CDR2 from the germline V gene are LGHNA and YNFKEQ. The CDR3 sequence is CASSQLATGSYEQYF. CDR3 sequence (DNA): TGTGCCAGCAGCCAACTTGCTACCGGCTCCTACGAGCAGTACTTC.